This T cell receptor beta chain was sequenced for a study of T cell responses to AZD1222 COVID-19 vaccine. Study-wide results and limits: A mostly white British donor set with more females was recruited, and clonal diversity was possibly underestimated.

Sequencing used immunoSEQ multiplex PCR; TCRdb keeps in-frame clones, though not all of them. The sample carries some 120,000 clones, roughly nine tenths recorded once. Only a few counts were recorded for this clone. The antigen remains undetermined. The CDR3 is 18 residues long. Trimming cost V 6 bases and J 0 bases, with 20 bases left between them. The germline V gene has CDR1 MGHRA and CDR2 YSYEKL. This TCR was sampled from an adult who received the AZD1222 COVID-19 vaccine. The chain recombines TRBV4-1 with TRBJ1-4; TRBD1 is a possible D gene (5 bases). Sequencing was performed on peripheral blood, taken 28 days after the second AZD1222 dose. Here the CDR3 reads CASRSDSRVSTTNEKLFF. For the CDR3, the DNA is TGCGCCAGCAGGTCGGACTCCAGGGTGTCGACAACTAATGAAAAACTGTTTTTT.